Described below is a single TCR beta chain sequence and its context. This clonotype was seen a handful of times. What this receptor recognizes is not known. No much larger clone exists at a distance of one base, and base qualities are not known. This entry comes from a study of blood T cells in healthy people across ages (dated by TCRdb to 2014 to 2015). For the wider study: In model experiments, template switching captured roughly one uniquely barcoded TCR beta cDNA molecule for every two T cells. The study measured age-related changes in TCR beta repertoire diversity using deep sequencing normalized with unique cDNA molecular identifiers. The donors were split into four age groups: young (average around 15 years), middle-aged (over 35), aged (more than 60) and long-lived (about 74). For two donors (one aged 18 to 29 and one aged 80 or older), the study analyzed two additional independent replicas of 1 million unique cDNA reads from the same blood draw. Results the study describes overall, beyond this receptor: Compared with the aged group, more naive CD4+ T cells, fewer expanded clones and increased TCR diversity were shown by the long-lived group, suggesting age selection. Because the CMV infection status of the donors was unknown, age-related changes in expanded clonotypes may potentially have been confounded. Bulk unsorted PBMC profiling prevented conclusive comparison of naive and antigen-experienced compartments. Observed TCR beta diversity per million T cells fell roughly linearly with age, and a significant reduction was already apparent by age roughly 40. Estimates of total diversity from one million sequenced T cells were regarded as lower bounds and underestimates. The percentage of naive T cells measured by flow cytometry correlated strongly with observed TCR beta diversity.

From the cysteine through the phenylalanine, the CDR3 covers 13 amino acids. The read is trimmed to its CDR3 DNA, 39 bases read in frame from base 1. As encoded in the germline V gene, CDR1 is MNHEY while CDR2 is SVGEGT. V was cut back by 3 bases and J by 6 bases, leaving a gap of 11 bases between them. Systemically healthy Caucasian individuals from Russia, roughly 40 in total and aged roughly 6 to 100 years, were included as donors. Ten milliliters of peripheral blood were drawn from each donor into EDTA-treated Vacutainer tubes. PBMCs were isolated by Ficoll-Paque density-gradient centrifugation, with at least 6 million obtained per sample. Total RNA, at least 6 micrograms per sample, was extracted from PBMCs with Trizol reagent. For every donor, an aliquot of PBMCs went through flow cytometry to measure the percentages of naive CD45RAhigh/CD27high T cells. The library was produced with 5' RACE. TCRdb names Illumina HiSeq 2500 as the instrument used. The second PCR ran for roughly 7 to 11 cycles and used a J-beta primer mix along with a sample-barcoded 5' primer. A unique molecular identifier was introduced onto each TCR beta cDNA molecule by a template-switch 5' adaptor carrying 12 random nucleotides. At least 2.5 million CDR3-containing paired-end reads were obtained from each sample. First-strand cDNA was synthesized from all RNA with the Mint cDNA synthesis kit, primed by a TRBC-specific oligonucleotide. After uracil-DNA glycosylase treatment, a first 18-cycle PCR used universal primers M1SS and BC2_uni_R on all cDNA. As for the original processing: For normalization, 1 million high-quality reads, each with a distinct molecular identifier, were randomly selected from each sample. Instead of being binned into consensus sequences, reads that shared molecular identifiers were thrown out. MiTCR, set to a Q25 quality threshold and the strictest error-elimination algorithm, was used for CDR3 identification, clonotype clustering and error correction. A nonparametric unseen species model with Euler transformation was used to estimate lower-bound total TCR beta diversity. TCRdb cleaned the public reads at Q25 with fastp, built clones with MiXCR and kept in-frame beta chains. A single entry per CDR3 protein holds the most common genes and DNA from its merged rows. The V and J calls shown here were made by TCRdb, not taken from the authors' results. The sample includes some 560,000 distinct CDR3 sequences, with about 27% observed a single time. The top ten hold 3% to 4.5% of the sample.

The same data also contributed to another study, on T cells of mothers and their children. As that second paper reports: Nine systemically healthy Caucasian individuals, comprising three mothers and their six children, were included as donors. cDNA synthesis consumed the entire amount of extracted RNA, loaded at around 1.5 ug RNA in each 15 ul reaction. In the second PCR, the M1S primer introduced both the sample barcodes and 2-4 random nucleotides. Over 8 million TCR beta CDR3 reads were obtained for each mother, and millions of reads were obtained for each child. TCR recombination output is similarly shaped by thymic selection in related and unrelated pairs, with a minor effect exerted by inherited differences. Normalized repertoire overlap in related mother-child pairs was always slightly higher than in unrelated mother-child pairs, but the difference was never significant. No persistent microchimeric T cell clones were detected, at a sensitivity of approximately 100 clones per million clonotypes. The study used deep NGS to compare TCR beta repertoires of mothers and children, seeking features distinguishing related mother-child pairs from unrelated individuals. The mean age was about 40 +/- 4 years for the mothers and approximately 11 +/- 4 years for the children. After adapter ligation was performed with NEBNext reagents, the libraries were sequenced on an Illumina HiSeq 2000 with 100+100 nt paired-end reads. Mother and child libraries were prepared a month apart and sequenced in separate runs to prevent cross-contamination. Between roughly 450,000 and 2,200,000 distinct TCR beta clonotypes were identified per donor. Naive TCR beta clonotypes were estimated from low-frequency clonotypes matched to each donor's FACS-determined naive share, without sorting.

The chain is assembled from TRBV6-2 or TRBV6-3 and TRBJ1-1, with the D segment identity uncertain. The TCR originated in a boy aged 2 to 10 in good health. The sample consisted of blood. The encoded CDR3 is CASSYTAAAEAFF. The sequence in DNA is TGTGCCAGCAGTTATACGGCAGCGGCTGAAGCTTTCTTT.